This TCR beta chain was retrieved from a study of blood T cell repertoires in COVID-19. Overall study context: Material from acute and convalescent COVID-19 was sourced from the United States, Italy and Spain. From T cells, B-cell-depleted T cells, or PBMCs came the material, which was cDNA or gDNA.

As handled by the study authors: Reference gene primer amplification gave nucleated cell count estimates. The repertoire was sequenced with immunoSEQ multiplex PCR; TCRdb's copy has only in-frame clones and lacks some. That table is the source of V, J and clone size, and D and trimming were worked out from the DNA. Among over 150,000 clones listed, approximately 80% were seen once. Researchers sorted participants into cohorts using their self-reported clinical history. The CDR3 length is 14 residues. Trimming removed 5 bases from V and 2 bases from J; junction bases left unmatched: 5. Germline CDR1 reads MNHEY; CDR2 reads SMNVEV (reference sequence).

The sequencing input was PBMCs or T cells enriched from blood (not recorded which). The chain uses TRBV27 and TRBJ2-5; 7 nucleotides match TRBD1. The origin of this receptor is a man aged 35 to 55 who had recovered from COVID-19. CDR3 protein: CASSPRTGQETQYF. The CDR3 region has the DNA TGTGCCAGCAGTCCCCGGACAGGACAAGAGACCCAGTACTTC.